Listed below are T cell receptor beta chains from one sample, sequenced in a study of T cells in Graves' hyperthyroidism and ophthalmopathy. MiXCR was run by TCRdb on the multiplex PCR reads, yielding one entry per CDR3 protein. The table has around 520,000 distinct CDR3 sequences, approximately 15% seen once; the top ten hold about 14%. Sequenced material: blood. The receptors come from a woman aged 40 to 50 with Graves' hyperthyroidism. CDR3s include the opening cysteine and the closing phenylalanine or tryptophan. The D gene is left open where the match is weak. Only part of the rows carry a size: once, few, many, or a class if the clone is expanded.

CASSWDREQQYF	TGCGCCAGCAGCTGGGACAGGGAACAGCAGTACTTC	TRBJ2-7	TRBV5-1	many	TRBD1
CASSLSGTGAGEQYF	TGTGCCAGCAGTTTATCCGGGACAGGGGCGGGTGAGCAGTACTTC	TRBJ2-7	TRBV28	many	TRBD1
CASSASLAVFYEQYF	TGTGCCAGCAGCGCATCACTAGCGGTCTTCTACGAGCAGTACTTC	TRBJ2-7	TRBV7-3	many	TRBD2
CATSRDLAGPGELFF	TGTGCCACCAGCAGAGATCTCGCAGGGCCCGGGGAGCTGTTTTTT	TRBJ2-2	TRBV15	many	NA
CASSETRSDEQFF	TGTGCCAGCAGCGAAACTAGGAGCGATGAGCAGTTCTTC	TRBJ2-1	TRBV7-3	few	NA
CASRGRYPGQGYLRLGNTIYF	TGTGCCAGCAGGGGCCGGTATCCGGGACAGGGATATCTGCGCCTGGGAAACACCATATATTTT	TRBJ1-3	TRBV28	few	TRBD1
CSASLRGGINYGYTF	TGCAGTGCTAGCCTCAGGGGAGGGATTAACTATGGCTACACCTTC	TRBJ1-2	TRBV20-1	many	NA
CASSYAYSGGSSGNTIYF	TGTGCCAGCAGTTACGCCTATTCAGGGGGCTCGTCTGGAAACACCATATATTTT	TRBJ1-3	TRBV6-6	NA	TRBD1
CASKGSGPSGPQGADTQYF	TGTGCGAGCAAAGGGAGCGGGCCTAGCGGGCCCCAGGGCGCAGATACGCAGTATTTT	TRBJ2-3	TRBV19	few	TRBD2
CASSSPGPHEQYF	TGTGCCAGCAGTTCTCCAGGTCCCCACGAGCAGTACTTC	TRBJ2-7	TRBV28	few	NA
CASSQDRDTLFDSNQPQHF	TGCGCCAGCAGCCAAGATCGTGACACACTATTCGATAGCAATCAGCCCCAGCATTTT	TRBJ1-5	TRBV4-1	many	NA
CASSFNSDTEAFF	TGTGCCAGCAGTTTCAATTCGGACACTGAAGCTTTCTTT	TRBJ1-1	TRBV27	few	NA
CASGGDETQYF	TGTGCCAGCGGGGGGGATGAGACCCAGTACTTC	TRBJ2-5	TRBV3-1	many	TRBD2
CASRNGQPYEQYF	TGTGCCAGCAGGAACGGACAACCTTACGAGCAGTACTTC	TRBJ2-7	TRBV28	many	NA
CAWQTGGGKLFF	TGTGCCTGGCAAACAGGGGGAGGAAAACTGTTTTTT	TRBJ1-4	TRBV30	many	TRBD1
CASSLGLAGEAYNEQFF	TGTGCCAGCAGTTTGGGACTAGCGGGAGAAGCCTACAATGAGCAGTTCTTC	TRBJ2-1	TRBV7-2	many	TRBD2
CASSEGVNTEAFF	TGCGCCAGCAGCGAGGGTGTCAACACTGAAGCTTTCTTT	TRBJ1-1	TRBV5-1	many	NA
CASSPRTGGIYGYTF	TGTGCCAGCAGTCCTCGGACAGGGGGCATCTATGGCTACACCTTC	TRBJ1-2	TRBV28	many	TRBD1
CASSTLAGTGGREQYF	TGTGCCAGCAGCACCCTAGCGGGCACAGGTGGACGCGAGCAGTACTTC	TRBJ2-7	TRBV3-1	many	TRBD2
CSVLRDRNTGELFF	TGCAGTGTTTTAAGGGACAGGAACACCGGGGAGCTGTTTTTT	TRBJ2-2	TRBV20-1	few	TRBD1
CASSPPSLTDTQYF	TGTGCCAGCTCGCCACCATCCCTCACAGATACGCAGTATTTT	TRBJ2-3	TRBV18	NA	NA
CASSLGPGTAYEQYF	TGTGCCAGCAGCTTAGGCCCAGGAACAGCCTACGAGCAGTACTTC	TRBJ2-7	TRBV7-9	many	NA
CASSPGDPRYGYTF	TGCGCCAGCAGCCCAGGGGACCCCCGGTATGGCTACACCTTC	TRBJ1-2	TRBV5-1	many	NA
CASSVRPMTGKETQYF	TGTGCCAGCAGCGTCCGTCCGATGACAGGAAAAGAGACCCAGTACTTC	TRBJ2-5	TRBV9	many	NA
CSVWGGQGSNTEAFF	TGCAGCGTCTGGGGGGGACAGGGATCGAATACTGAAGCTTTCTTT	TRBJ1-1	TRBV29-1	NA	TRBD1
CASSQVALAGQETQYF	TGTGCCAGCAGCCAAGTAGCGCTAGCGGGGCAAGAGACCCAGTACTTC	TRBJ2-5	TRBV14	many	TRBD2
CASSLGVDRENYGYTF	TGTGCCAGCAGCTTGGGAGTGGACAGGGAGAACTATGGCTACACCTTC	TRBJ1-2	TRBV5-6	many	TRBD1
CASSFDRVAEQYF	TGTGCCAGCAGCTTTGACAGGGTGGCCGAGCAGTACTTC	TRBJ2-7	TRBV7-9	many	TRBD1
CASSVPPGRTGELFF	TGTGCCAGCAGTGTGCCCCCGGGACGCACCGGGGAGCTGTTTTTT	TRBJ2-2	TRBV2	many	NA
CASSVLAANTGELFF	TGTGCCAGCAGCGTACTAGCGGCTAACACCGGGGAGCTGTTTTTT	TRBJ2-2	TRBV5-6	many	TRBD2
CASSQVEGGNQPQHF	TGTGCCAGCAGCCAAGTAGAGGGTGGGAACCAGCCCCAGCATTTT	TRBJ1-5	TRBV4-2	few	NA
CASSNRVEAFF	TGCGCCAGCAGCAACAGGGTAGAAGCTTTCTTT	TRBJ1-1	TRBV5-1	many	NA
CASSYTSGVGETQYF	TGCGCCAGCAGCTACACTAGCGGGGTAGGAGAGACCCAGTACTTC	TRBJ2-5	TRBV5-1	NA	TRBD2
CASTRLTSSGELFF	TGTGCCAGCACTCGCTTGACTAGCTCCGGGGAGCTGTTTTTT	TRBJ2-2	TRBV2	many	TRBD2
CASSVEGPDTQYF	TGTGCCAGCAGCGTAGAGGGTCCAGATACGCAGTATTTT	TRBJ2-3	TRBV9	many	NA
CASRANTGGGNIQYF	TGTGCCAGCAGGGCCAATACAGGGGGCGGAAACATTCAGTACTTC	TRBJ2-4	TRBV2	many	TRBD1
CASSRGTSAYNEQFF	TGTGCCAGCAGCCGCGGGACTAGCGCTTACAATGAGCAGTTCTTC	TRBJ2-1	TRBV7-8	NA	TRBD2
CSARDYTGDYEQYF	TGCAGTGCTAGAGATTATACAGGGGACTACGAGCAGTACTTC	TRBJ2-7	TRBV20-1	few	TRBD1
CASSYSSGGSYGYTF	TGTGCCAGCAGTTACTCGTCAGGGGGAAGCTATGGCTACACCTTC	TRBJ1-2	TRBV6-5	few	TRBD1
CASSYSGNQETQYF	TGTGCCAGCAGTTACTCCGGAAATCAAGAGACCCAGTACTTC	TRBJ2-5	TRBV6-6	many	NA
CASSLQENSYEQYF	TGTGCCAGCAGCTTACAGGAAAACTCCTACGAGCAGTACTTC	TRBJ2-7	TRBV11-1	NA	NA
CASSSRTSGRDEQFF	TGTGCCAGCAGCTCAAGGACTAGCGGGAGGGATGAGCAGTTCTTC	TRBJ2-1	TRBV7-2	many	TRBD2
CASSFDVGLTYEQYF	TGCGCCAGCAGCTTTGATGTGGGACTAACCTACGAGCAGTACTTC	TRBJ2-7	TRBV5-1	many	TRBD2
CAISESSQAISGANVLTF	TGTGCCATCAGTGAGTCGAGTCAGGCGATCTCTGGGGCCAACGTCCTGACTTTC	TRBJ2-6	TRBV10-3	few	NA
CASNHRLGGTDTQYF	TGTGCCAGCAACCACAGGCTCGGTGGCACAGATACGCAGTATTTT	TRBJ2-3	TRBV7-9	NA	NA
CSARDRVGVAGSYNEQFF	TGCAGTGCTAGAGATCGGGTTGGGGTAGCAGGTTCCTACAATGAGCAGTTCTTC	TRBJ2-1	TRBV20-1	NA	NA
CASEGSGGWTEAFF	TGTGCCAGCGAGGGCTCGGGAGGCTGGACTGAAGCTTTCTTT	TRBJ1-1	TRBV12-3/TRBV12-4	many	NA
CASSFTSNTEAFF	TGTGCCAGCAGCTTTACGTCAAACACTGAAGCTTTCTTT	TRBJ1-1	TRBV7-9	many	NA
CAIGRNTGELFF	TGTGCCATCGGCCGTAACACCGGGGAGCTGTTTTTT	TRBJ2-2	TRBV10-3	NA	NA
CASSFRGYSNQPQHF	TGTGCCAGCAGTTTTAGGGGCTATAGCAATCAGCCCCAGCATTTT	TRBJ1-5	TRBV28	many	NA
CASSLARASAANTEAFF	TGTGCCAGCAGCTTGGCAAGGGCAAGCGCCGCGAACACTGAAGCTTTCTTT	TRBJ1-1	TRBV5-4	NA	NA